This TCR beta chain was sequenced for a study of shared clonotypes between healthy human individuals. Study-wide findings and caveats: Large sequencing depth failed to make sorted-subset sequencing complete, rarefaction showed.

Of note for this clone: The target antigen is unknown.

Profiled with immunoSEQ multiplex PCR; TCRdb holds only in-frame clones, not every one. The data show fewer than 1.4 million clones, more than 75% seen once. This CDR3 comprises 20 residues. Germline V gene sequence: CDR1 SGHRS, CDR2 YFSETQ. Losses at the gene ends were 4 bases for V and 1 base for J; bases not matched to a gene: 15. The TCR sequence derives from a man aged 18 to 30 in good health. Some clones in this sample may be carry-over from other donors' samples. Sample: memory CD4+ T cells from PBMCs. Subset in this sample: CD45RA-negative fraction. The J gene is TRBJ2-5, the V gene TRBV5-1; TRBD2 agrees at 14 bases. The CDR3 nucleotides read TGCGCCAGCAGCAAGAGCCCTCCGGGACTAGCGGGAGCGATCCAAGAGACCCAGTACTTC. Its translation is CASSKSPPGLAGAIQETQYF.